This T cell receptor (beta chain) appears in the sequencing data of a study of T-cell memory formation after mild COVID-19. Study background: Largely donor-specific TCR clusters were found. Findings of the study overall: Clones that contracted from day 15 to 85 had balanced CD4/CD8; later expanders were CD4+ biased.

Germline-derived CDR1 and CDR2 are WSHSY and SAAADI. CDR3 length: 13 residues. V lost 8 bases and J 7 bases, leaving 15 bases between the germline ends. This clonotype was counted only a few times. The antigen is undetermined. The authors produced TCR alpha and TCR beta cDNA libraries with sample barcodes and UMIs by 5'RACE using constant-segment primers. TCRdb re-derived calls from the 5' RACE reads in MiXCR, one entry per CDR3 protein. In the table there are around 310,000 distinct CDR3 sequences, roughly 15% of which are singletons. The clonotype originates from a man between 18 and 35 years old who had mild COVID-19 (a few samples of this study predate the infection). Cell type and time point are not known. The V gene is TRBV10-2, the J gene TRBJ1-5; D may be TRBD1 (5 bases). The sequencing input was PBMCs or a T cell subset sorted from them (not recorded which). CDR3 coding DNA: TGCGCCAGCCAAAGGGACCTGAGACAGCCCCAGCATTTT. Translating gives CASQRDLRQPQHF.